This is a list of T cell receptor beta chains from one sample in a study of response to subunit inactivated influenza vaccine. One entry per CDR3 protein, called by TCRdb with MiXCR from the RT-PCR reads. Here the sample spans just over 300,000 distinct CDR3 sequences, roughly 22% being singletons. The material was PBMCs from blood, obtained about 19 months after vaccination. All receptors derive from a man aged 45 to 75 who received an inactivated influenza vaccine. Each CDR3 is given without its conserved first and last residue.

j_call v_call cdr3_aa
TRBJ1-2 TRBV24-1 ATPMPPTGRTSNYGYT
TRBJ2-2 TRBV12-3/TRBV12-4 ASSSKTGELF
TRBJ1-4 TRBV12-3/TRBV12-4 ASSPDGATNEKLF
TRBJ1-5 TRBV28 ASSLTGSGPQH
TRBJ1-6 TRBV12-3/TRBV12-4 ASSYGLRVSPLH
TRBJ2-7 TRBV4-1 ASSQTSGGGYEQY
TRBJ1-1 TRBV7-9 ASSHSDEAF
TRBJ2-1 TRBV28 ASSPPVGLAGENEQF
TRBJ2-1 TRBV24-1 ATSVRRGVEQF
TRBJ2-5 TRBV29-1 SVDGGGQETQY
TRBJ2-7 TRBV4-2 ASSPGREGFVQY
TRBJ1-5 TRBV28 ASSLSVGAQPQH
TRBJ1-6 TRBV4-1 ASSQGRGLGSPLH
TRBJ1-5 TRBV4-1 ASSHQGHSNQPQH
TRBJ2-4 TRBV3-1 ASRDGGNIQY
TRBJ1-1 TRBV4-1 ASSLLSLGTEAF
TRBJ2-1 TRBV5-4 ASSLTGGGSNEQF
TRBJ2-1 TRBV9 ASSAQGTSGYNEQF
TRBJ1-1 TRBV5-1 ASKLGTNTEAF
TRBJ1-1 TRBV6-5 ASSYPGDRVPAVTEAF
TRBJ1-3 TRBV4-2 ASSQGTGGGRGNTIY
TRBJ1-1 TRBV29-1 SVFLQGDWSTEAF
TRBJ2-3 TRBV12-3/TRBV12-4 ASSPRTGGETGTDTQY
TRBJ1-4 TRBV6-2/TRBV6-3 ASRSAGGVFEKLF
TRBJ2-3 TRBV27 ASSLIPPSSGRAVADTQY
TRBJ1-2 TRBV7-2 ASSPRGALKNYGYT
TRBJ2-5 TRBV20-1 SASRGGGGSLETQY
TRBJ1-2 TRBV7-8 ASGAGGDGYT
TRBJ2-7 TRBV20-1 SAPATSGGSREQY
TRBJ2-7 TRBV12-3/TRBV12-4 ASRPGQRFSYEQY
TRBJ2-7 TRBV10-3 AISAATGEQY
TRBJ2-1 TRBV4-3 ASSPNPGNEQF
TRBJ1-5 TRBV12-3/TRBV12-4 ASRRDRGNQPQH
TRBJ2-7 TRBV30 AWGQGTSGEQY
TRBJ2-3 TRBV15 ATSRERPGTTDTQY
TRBJ1-2 TRBV29-1 SVEDSYGQGYGYT
TRBJ2-1 TRBV9 ASSVGLGLAGEQF
TRBJ2-7 TRBV6-2/TRBV6-3 ASSSPASGRAVYEQY
TRBJ1-1 TRBV20-1 SARDLGTADTEAF
TRBJ2-1 TRBV6-1 ASGATSWYSNEQF
TRBJ2-5 TRBV29-1 SVEKWVTAQETQY
TRBJ1-1 TRBV5-1 ASSDRAKNTEAF
TRBJ2-1 TRBV24-1 ATSDQRVSYNEQF
TRBJ1-1 TRBV20-1 SARDTGRQAF